These 21 T cell receptor beta chains came from one sample sequenced in a study of T cells in Graves' hyperthyroidism and ophthalmopathy. RNA transcripts gave rise to amplified TCR beta CDR3 regions. Researchers ran a first-round RT-PCR on the TCR CDR3 using the HTBI primer set. Via MiXCR, TCRdb re-called the multiplex PCR reads, giving one row per CDR3 protein. Of hundreds of thousands of distinct CDR3 sequences listed, about 14% were seen once; the top ten hold 10%. Sequenced: blood. These receptor sequences come from a woman between 18 and 29 years old with Graves' hyperthyroidism.

The rearrangement uses TRBV7-8 and TRBJ1-5, with TRBD1 as a possible D gene (6 bases). The length of the CDR3 is 14 residues. Trimming removed 3 bases from V and 2 bases from J, with 8 bases in between. CDR1 and CDR2 from the germline V gene are SGHVS and FQNEAQ. The CDR3 region has the DNA TGTGCCAGCAGCTTGGGGGCGCGCAATCAGCCCCAGCATTTT. Residues: CASSLGARNQPQHF.

The table lists this clonotype with many counts. The chain couples TRBV27 to TRBJ1-5; D is ambiguous. Germline-derived CDR1 and CDR2 are MNHEY and SMNVEV (reference sequence). The V gene lost 8 bases and the J gene lost 7 bases, with 12 bases spanning the gap. The CDR3 runs 12 residues. CDR3 amino acids: CASAFSGQPQHF. The DNA for the CDR3 is TGTGCCAGCGCCTTCTCGGGGCAGCCCCAGCATTTT.

A note on this clonotype: A much larger clone is a single base away; this may be a read error. The chain joins TRBV28 to TRBJ1-2; 9 bases fit TRBD1. The CDR3 runs 16 residues. V dropped 5 bases and J dropped 13; count of bases not matched to a gene: 20. Germline V CDR1 and CDR2: MDHEN, SYDVKM. The CDR3 loop is CASSATSSGTGITSTF. The CDR3 DNA reads TGTGCCAGCAGTGCCACATCCTCCGGGACAGGGATAACATCCACCTTC.

The sample holds many counts of this clonotype. This chain connects TRBV18 to TRBJ1-1; 7 bases match TRBD1. Germline trimming cut 2 bases from V and 3 bases from J; bases unmatched to any gene: 3. Per germline, CDR1 KGHSH and CDR2 LQKENI. The CDR3 spans 14 residues. The DNA for the CDR3 is TGTGCCAGCTCACCATCGGGACAGTACACTGAAGCTTTCTTT. Its protein is CASSPSGQYTEAFF.

The chain's CDR3 is CAWSAHWADTQYF. The CDR3 nucleotides are TGTGCCTGGAGTGCACACTGGGCAGATACGCAGTATTTT. The V gene is TRBV30, the J gene TRBJ2-3; no definite D call. V was shortened by 1 base and J by 4 bases, with 9 bases between the two germline ends. This CDR3 is 13 amino acids long. Germline CDR1 is GTSNPN and CDR2 is SVGIG (reference sequence).

This clonotype was counted many times. The genes are TRBV30 and TRBJ2-7, with D unresolved. The CDR3 is 12 residues long. V was trimmed by 1 base and J by 6 bases, leaving 10 bases between them. The germline CDR1 and CDR2 sequences are GTSNPN and SVGIG (reference sequence). CDR3 sequence: CAWSAMGAEQYF. The DNA for the CDR3 is TGTGCCTGGAGTGCGATGGGCGCCGAGCAGTACTTC.

This clonotype was observed a few times. The chain recombines TRBV11-1 with TRBJ2-7; 8 bases are a match to TRBD1. Germline V gives CDR1 SGHAT, CDR2 FQDESV (reference sequence). With 2 bases clipped from V and 0 bases from J, the junction kept 12 bases outside the gene matches. This CDR3 is built from 18 residues. Here the CDR3 DNA reads TGTGCCAGCAGCTTAAGCAGGGGGCGGATATCGAGCTCCTACGAGCAGTACTTC. Translating it yields CASSLSRGRISSSYEQYF.

This clonotype occurred many times. The rearrangement joins TRBV11-3 to TRBJ2-4; D possibly uses TRBD1 or TRBD2 (6 bases each). The CDR3 loop spans 15 amino acids. Per the germline V gene, CDR1 is SGHNT and CDR2 is YENEEA. V was cut by 6 bases and J by 4 bases, with 16 bases left in between. CDR3 protein: CASSQGGGQKNIQYF. The CDR3 DNA follows: TGTGCCAGCAGTCAAGGTGGGGGGCAGAAAAACATTCAGTACTTC.

In this sample, this clonotype turned up many times. This chain uses TRBV9 with TRBJ2-1, with TRBD1 identical over 11 bases. CDR1 SGDLS and CDR2 YYNGEE come from the germline V gene. V was pared by 4 bases and J by 5 bases, with 8 bases of the junction left unmatched. The CDR3 has 16 residues. CDR3 loop: CASSTPRDRGDNEQFF. CDR3 bases: TGTGCCAGCAGCACACCCCGGGACAGGGGGGACAATGAGCAGTTCTTC.

This clonotype was observed once. This rearrangement joins TRBV4-1 to TRBJ1-6; D is perhaps TRBD1 (5 bases). V lost 0 bases and J 5 bases, leaving 17 bases between the germline ends. The CDR3 length is 18 residues. In germline, CDR1 is MGHRA, CDR2 YSYEKL. The CDR3 loop reads CASSQERLVVGDNSPLHF. The CDR3 DNA reads as TGCGCCAGCAGCCAAGAGAGGTTGGTCGTAGGGGATAATTCACCCCTCCACTTT.

The gene calls are TRBV6-2 or TRBV6-3 and TRBJ2-3, with TRBD1 as a possible D gene (5 bases). The V gene lost 9 bases and the J gene lost 2 bases, with 9 bases spanning the gap. CDR1 MNHEY and CDR2 SVGEGT come from the germline V gene. The CDR3 consists of 12 residues. The DNA of the CDR3 is TGTGCCAGTAGGACATACACAGATACGCAGTATTTT. Translating it yields CASRTYTDTQYF.

The rearrangement uses TRBV25-1 and TRBJ2-2; 7 nucleotides agree with TRBD1. Per the germline V gene, CDR1 is MGHDK and CDR2 is SYGVNS. The CDR3 loop spans 18 amino acids. V was clipped by 4 bases and J by 1 base; unmatched bases: 12. The CDR3 DNA is TGTGCCAGCAGTGGACAGGGTTTCTTGAGGGGGAACACCGGGGAGCTGTTTTTT. It is translated as CASSGQGFLRGNTGELFF.

The chain carries TRBV7-2 and TRBJ2-7, with D maybe TRBD2 (6 bases). The germline V gene encodes CDR1 SGHTA and CDR2 FQGNSA. V was shortened by 5 bases and J by 6 bases, with 17 bases between the two germline ends. The CDR3 consists of 14 residues. The CDR3 region is CASSPVGEAGEQYF. The CDR3 nucleotides read TGTGCCAGCAGCCCAGTCGGGGAAGCGGGCGAGCAGTACTTC.

This clonotype came up many times. V and J are TRBV5-1 and TRBJ2-7, with 9 positions matching TRBD1. CDR1 is SGHRS and CDR2 is YFSETQ in the germline V gene. This CDR3 is 14 amino acids long. Trimming cost V 7 bases and J 5 bases; bases outside gene matches: 10. The CDR3 protein is CASSARGQGHEQYF. The CDR3 DNA sequence: TGCGCCAGCTCAGCGAGGGGACAGGGTCACGAGCAGTACTTC.

The chain links TRBV7-8 to TRBJ2-1; a weak D match, TRBD2 (6 bases). The germline gives CDR1 SGHVS, CDR2 FQNEAQ. Between the trimmed V and J ends, which lost 0 bases and 2 bases, there was a span of 20 bases. The CDR3 totals 19 residues. CDR3 in amino acids: CASSLALGSGGVTYNEQFF. The CDR3, as DNA: TGTGCCAGCAGCTTAGCGCTGGGTAGCGGTGGCGTAACCTACAATGAGCAGTTCTTC.

The chain couples TRBV13 to TRBJ1-4; weak D call: TRBD1 (6 bases). This CDR3 comprises 15 residues. CDR1 is PRHDT and CDR2 is FYEKMQ in the germline V gene (reference sequence). Trimming removed 3 bases from V and 5 bases from J, with 13 bases in between. This CDR3 reads CASSFAGARNEKLFF. The CDR3 DNA follows: TGTGCCAGCAGCTTCGCGGGGGCGCGGAATGAAAAACTGTTTTTT. The whole variable domain, filled in from reference TRBV13 and TRBJ1-4, reads AAGVIQSPRHLIKEKRETATLKCYPIPRHDTVYWYQQGPGQDPQFLISFYEKMQSDKGSIPDRFSAQQFSDYHSELNMSSLELGDSALYFCASSFAGARNEKLFFGSGTQLSVL.

This chain uses TRBV10-2 with TRBJ2-2, with 7 bases identical to TRBD1. The CDR3 length is 14 residues. The trim removed 2 bases at V and 6 bases at J, leaving 3 bases unmatched. CDR1 and CDR2 (germline): WSHSY, SAAADI. DNA of the CDR3: TGCGCCAGCAGTGAGAACAGGGGCGCCGGGGAGCTGTTTTTT. It yields the protein CASSENRGAGELFF.

V is TRBV27 and J is TRBJ2-1; 14 bases fit TRBD2. Germline V CDR1 and CDR2: MNHEY, SMNVEV (reference sequence). The CDR3 spans 16 residues. Trimming cost V 4 bases and J 10 bases; bases outside gene matches: 9. For the CDR3, the DNA is TGTGCCAGCAGTTGGGGACTAGCGGGAGAGTGGAGCGAGCAGTTCTTC. This gives the protein CASSWGLAGEWSEQFF.

This clonotype was observed at least ten times. The chain links TRBV5-1 to TRBJ2-3, with D tentatively TRBD1 (6 bases). Germline CDR1 SGHRS, CDR2 YFSETQ. Trimming left V 4 bases short and J 5 bases short, with 17 bases between. This CDR3 has 15 residues. The CDR3 DNA is TGCGCCAGCAGCGAAGCTTACAGGGCAAGAGATACGCAGTATTTT. Translating it yields CASSEAYRARDTQYF.

V and J are TRBV27 and TRBJ2-1; 10 bases are shared with TRBD2. The V gene end was trimmed by 5 bases and the J gene end by 7 bases; junction bases not matched to a gene: 5. Germline-derived CDR1 and CDR2 are MNHEY and SMNVEV (reference sequence). The CDR3 extends over 14 amino acids. CDR3 coding DNA: TGTGCCAGCAGTAAGCGGGAGGGCCCTAATGAGCAGTTCTTC. Protein: CASSKREGPNEQFF.

The gene calls are TRBV24-1 and TRBJ2-3; D is undetermined. CDR1 is KGHDR and CDR2 is SFDVKD in the germline V gene. The CDR3 extends over 19 amino acids. The V and J ends lost 7 bases and 0 bases respectively, with 25 bases between them. CDR3 region: CATRNDEWPSVRSTDTQYF. Written as DNA, the CDR3 is TGTGCCACCAGAAACGACGAGTGGCCAAGCGTTAGGAGCACAGATACGCAGTATTTT.